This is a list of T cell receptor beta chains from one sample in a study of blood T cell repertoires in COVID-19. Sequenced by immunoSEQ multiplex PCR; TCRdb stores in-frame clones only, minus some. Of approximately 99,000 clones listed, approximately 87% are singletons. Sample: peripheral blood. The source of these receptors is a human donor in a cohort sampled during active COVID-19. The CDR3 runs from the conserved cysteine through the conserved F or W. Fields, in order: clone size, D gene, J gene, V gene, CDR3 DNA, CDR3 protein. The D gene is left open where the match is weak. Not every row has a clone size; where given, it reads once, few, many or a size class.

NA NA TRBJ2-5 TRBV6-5 TGTGCCAGCAGTTTCGGGAATAAAGAGACCCAGTACTTC CASSFGNKETQYF
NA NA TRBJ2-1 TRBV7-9 TGTGCCAGCAGCTTAGAGGGGGCCTACAATGAGCAGTTCTTC CASSLEGAYNEQFF
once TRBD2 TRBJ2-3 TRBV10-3 TGTGCCATCGAAAGCGGGGCGGGGGGGAACACAGATACGCAGTATTTT CAIESGAGGNTDTQYF
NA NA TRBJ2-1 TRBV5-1 TGCGCCAGCAGCTTGGCCGTCCTCAATGAGCAGTTCTTC CASSLAVLNEQFF
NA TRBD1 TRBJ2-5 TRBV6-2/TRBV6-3 TGTGCCAGCAGTTACTCGACAGGGACACAAGAGACCCAGTACTTC CASSYSTGTQETQYF
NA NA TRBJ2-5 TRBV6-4 TGTGCCAGCAGTCCGAGGGGGGAGACCCAGTACTTC CASSPRGETQYF
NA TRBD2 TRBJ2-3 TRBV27 TGTGCCAGCAGTATAATTAGCGGGAGGCCCACAGATACGCAGTATTTT CASSIISGRPTDTQYF
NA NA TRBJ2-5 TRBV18 TGTGCCAGCTCACCAAATACAGGGTGGGAGACCCAGTACTTC CASSPNTGWETQYF
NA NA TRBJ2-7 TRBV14 TGTGCCAGCAGCCAATACGACAGTCCGGTGGGCGAGCAGTACTTC CASSQYDSPVGEQYF
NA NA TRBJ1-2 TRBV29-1 TGCAGCGTTGACCAGGGAGGGGGCTATGGCTACACCTTC CSVDQGGGYGYTF
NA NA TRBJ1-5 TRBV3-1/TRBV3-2 TGTGCCAGCAGCCCTTGGGAGGGTAGCAATCAGCCCCAGCATTTT CASSPWEGSNQPQHF
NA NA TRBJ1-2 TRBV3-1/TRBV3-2 TGTGCCAGCAGCCAAGGTTCAGGGGCGCCTCTACATGGCTACACCTTC CASSQGSGAPLHGYTF
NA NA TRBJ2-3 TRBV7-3 TGTGCCAGCAGCTTAAGAGCAGCCGAGGGTACGCAGTATTTT CASSLRAAEGTQYF
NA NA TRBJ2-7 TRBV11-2 TGTGCCAGCAGCTCCGACAGATTGTTCTACGAGCAGTACTTC CASSSDRLFYEQYF
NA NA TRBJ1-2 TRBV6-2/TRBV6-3 TGTGCCAGCAGTTTAATCAACGGTTTCGCCTATGGCTACACCTTC CASSLINGFAYGYTF
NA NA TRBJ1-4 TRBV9 TGTGCCAGCAGCGTAGCGGCGGGGCCAAATGAAAAACTGTTTTTT CASSVAAGPNEKLFF
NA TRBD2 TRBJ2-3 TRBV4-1 TGCGCCAGCAGCCAAACAGCGGGAGGGTTCATGGATACGCAGTATTTT CASSQTAGGFMDTQYF
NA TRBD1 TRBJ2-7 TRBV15 TGTGCCACCAGCACCTATCCGGGACAGATAATTACCTACGAGCAGTACTTC CATSTYPGQIITYEQYF
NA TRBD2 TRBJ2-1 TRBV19 TGTGCCAGTAGTTTTGCTGGTCTGGCGGGAGGGATGGAGCAGTTCTTC CASSFAGLAGGMEQFF
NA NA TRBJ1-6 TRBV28 TGTGCCAGCAGTTTAAACCCAGTGCAGGCTTCACCCCTCCACTTT CASSLNPVQASPLHF
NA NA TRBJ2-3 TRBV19 TGTGCCAGTAGTATAGACTGGGACTCGCTCACAGATACGCAGTATTTT CASSIDWDSLTDTQYF
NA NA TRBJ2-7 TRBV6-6 TGTGCCAGCAGTTCTTTTCGGGAGCAGTACTTC CASSSFREQYF
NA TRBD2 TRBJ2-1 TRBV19 TGTGCCAGTAACCCCGGGACTAGCCTCCACAATGAGCAGTTCTTC CASNPGTSLHNEQFF
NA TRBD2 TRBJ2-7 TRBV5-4 TGTGCCAGCAGCTTCGGGACTAGCAGCCGGCTAAGTGAGTACTTC CASSFGTSSRLSEYF
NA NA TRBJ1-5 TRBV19 TGTGCCAGTAGTGCCGCGAAGGGGTACAATCAGCCCCAGCATTTT CASSAAKGYNQPQHF
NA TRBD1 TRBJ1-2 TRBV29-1 TGCAGCGTGGACAGGGGGCTGGGTGGCTACACCTTC CSVDRGLGGYTF
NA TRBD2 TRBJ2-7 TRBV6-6 TGTGCCAGCAGGATTAGCGGGAGGGGCTCCTACGAGCAGTACTTC CASRISGRGSYEQYF
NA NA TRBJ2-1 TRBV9 TGTGCCAGCAGTACTACCACTCAACTAGCCGCGGGAACAAATGAGCAGTTCTTC CASSTTTQLAAGTNEQFF
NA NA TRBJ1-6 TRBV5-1 TGCGCCAGCACCTCAATGGTGGGGCATTCACCCCTCCACTTT CASTSMVGHSPLHF
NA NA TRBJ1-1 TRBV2 TGTGCCAGCAGGGGGCTCACTGAAGCTTTCTTT CASRGLTEAFF
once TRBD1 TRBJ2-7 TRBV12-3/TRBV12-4 TGTGCCAGCACCCGGGACAGCTCCTACGAGCAGTACTTC CASTRDSSYEQYF
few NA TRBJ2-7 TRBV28 TGTGCCAGCAGTTTAGACTGGTCCTACGAGCAGTACTTC CASSLDWSYEQYF